This T cell receptor beta chain comes out of a study of cytomegalovirus exposure and HLA in healthy donors. The CDR3 totals 16 residues. Germline loops: CDR1 MDHEN, CDR2 SYDVKM. Trimming removed 7 bases at V and 6 bases at J, with 21 bases between. The study ran its PCR with 60 Vbeta and 13 Jbeta primers. Here immunoSEQ multiplex PCR was the method, and the copy in TCRdb shows in-frame clones only, minus some. The sample includes 170,000 or so clones, 75% to 90% of them seen just once. The source is a young man in good health and CMV-seropositive. Sequencing was performed on PBMCs. V is TRBV28 and J is TRBJ2-2, with D hard to call. CDR3 region: CASIPTLGVLSGELFF. The CDR3 DNA is TGTGCCAGCATCCCTACCTTGGGCGTGTTGTCCGGGGAGCTGTTTTTT.